This T cell receptor (beta chain) originates from a study of shared clonotypes between healthy human individuals. Findings of the study overall: Among donors, clonotype sharing was expected to be affected by sequencing depth.

Data came from immunoSEQ multiplex PCR; TCRdb stores just in-frame clones and leaves some out. The sample holds around 2,100,000 clones, about 94% seen once. About this clone: Its specificity is not known.

Terminally differentiated effector memory CD45RA+ cells were left out of the naive CD8 fraction, which was CD45RO-negative and positively selected for CCR7. Donors included only healthy HIV-negative adults lacking recent acute infections or vaccinations. The CDR3 is made up of 13 amino acids. Trimming stripped 5 bases from V and 6 bases from J, with 10 bases between. In germline, CDR1 is LNHDA, CDR2 SQIVND (reference sequence). V gene TRBV19 combines with J gene TRBJ2-2; D not certain. This clonotype was obtained from a man aged 18 to 29 in good health. The sequenced sample consisted of naive CD8+ T cells sorted from blood. CDR3 in DNA: TGTGCCAGTAGTCTCACCCCCCCCGGGGAGCTGTTTTTT. Protein: CASSLTPPGELFF.